This is a list of T cell receptor beta chains from one sample in a study of T cells in Graves' hyperthyroidism and ophthalmopathy. TCRdb called the multiplex PCR reads again in MiXCR, with one record for every CDR3 protein. The sample comprises fewer than 600,000 distinct CDR3 sequences, about 15% of which are singletons, and over 11% rests with the top ten. Sequencing input: blood. All receptors come from a woman aged 40-49 years with Graves' hyperthyroidism. Each CDR3 is given without its conserved first and last residue. Each record gives: J gene, V gene, CDR3 protein.

TRBJ2-7,TRBV7-9,ASSLAGSNSEQY
TRBJ2-5,TRBV2,ASSRVAETQY
TRBJ2-1,TRBV7-9,ASSRTAWVPSGSDDNEQF
TRBJ2-4,TRBV29-1,SVVGRLAKNIQY
TRBJ2-3,TRBV5-1,ASSLATGGRGDTQY
TRBJ2-5,TRBV4-1,ASSQDVRQGNQETQY
TRBJ2-3,TRBV20-1,SARSREGHTDTQY
TRBJ2-7,TRBV10-3,ATLGSFNEQY
TRBJ1-2,TRBV28,ASSLSGQGVYGYT
TRBJ2-5,TRBV7-9,ASSSSSGYQETQY
TRBJ2-7,TRBV6-1,ASSEARRGEQY
TRBJ1-4,TRBV28,ASSLWSGSLNEKLF
TRBJ2-7,TRBV5-1,ASGEPSGDYERY
TRBJ2-5,TRBV28,ASRARGGRETQY
TRBJ2-2,TRBV28,ASSSMGTSNTGELF
TRBJ1-1,TRBV28,ASSRRGQGAGFGAEAF
TRBJ2-5,TRBV9,ASSASKGAQY
TRBJ1-2,TRBV12-3/TRBV12-4,ASSHDRIGYT